One and the same sample provided the 21 T cell receptor beta chains below, sequenced in a study of CD8+CD57+ T cells in acquired aplastic anemia. The use of genomic DNA as template underpinned the TCR beta VDJ and CDR3 profiling. Each CDR3 protein is one row after TCRdb ran MiXCR on the reads. Here the sample spans more than 150,000 distinct CDR3 sequences, around 50% being singletons. CD8+CD57+ cell expansion had been shown by flow cytometry in patients chosen for sequencing. Sequenced material: sorted CD4+, CD8+, or CD8+CD57+ T cells (not recorded which) from PBMCs. Receptor source: a human donor with aplastic anemia.

There are a few counts of this clonotype. The J gene is TRBJ1-1, the V gene TRBV6-5; no clear D. The V end lost 0 bases, the J end lost 0 bases, and 8 bases lay between the germline ends. CDR3 length equals 15 residues. Looked up from germline, CDR1 is MNHEY and CDR2 is SVGAGI. The CDR3 region is CASSYSGTMNTEAFF. The CDR3 DNA reads TGTGCCAGCAGTTACTCGGGCACCATGAACACTGAAGCTTTCTTT.

The J gene is TRBJ2-5, the V gene TRBV2; possibly TRBD1 for D (6 bases). V dropped 5 bases and J dropped 0 bases, with 10 bases sitting between them. Germline-derived CDR1 and CDR2 are SNHLY and FYNNEI. The CDR3 loop spans 14 amino acids. CDR3 DNA: TGTGCCAGCAGTAAGGACAGATACCAAGAGACCCAGTACTTC. Protein sequence: CASSKDRYQETQYF.

This clonotype was counted ten times or more. The J gene is TRBJ1-5, the V gene TRBV10-3; TRBD1 aligns across 7 bases. Trimming cost V 8 bases and J 3 bases; bases outside gene matches: 7. Looked up from germline, CDR1 is ENHRY and CDR2 is SYGVKD. This CDR3 has 14 residues. The CDR3 DNA is TGTGCCATCGGGAAGGGACAGAACAATCAGCCCCAGCATTTT. Protein: CAIGKGQNNQPQHF.

This clonotype showed up many times. The chain has TRBV7-6 and TRBJ2-1; D might be TRBD2 (6 bases). The CDR3 length is 13 residues. Germline V lookup: CDR1 SGHVS, CDR2 FNYEAQ. V was trimmed by 6 bases and J by 5 bases, leaving 11 bases between them. The CDR3 reads CASSRDFHNEQFF. In DNA form, the CDR3 reads TGTGCCAGCAGTAGGGACTTCCACAATGAGCAGTTCTTC.

This clonotype was detected ten times or more. J is TRBJ2-1 and V is TRBV20-1; 10 bases are shared with TRBD2. CDR3 length equals 15 residues. Germline trimming cut 2 bases from V and 8 bases from J; bases unmatched to any gene: 9. CDR1 is DFQATT, CDR2 SNEGSKA, per germline (reference sequence). The CDR3 protein is CSARLGLAGVHEQFF. CDR3 DNA: TGCAGTGCTAGACTAGGCCTAGCGGGGGTGCATGAGCAGTTCTTC.

CDR3: CATSRVASGTPTDTQYF. The CDR3 DNA follows: TGTGCCACCAGCAGAGTGGCTAGCGGGACTCCCACAGATACGCAGTATTTT. The chain employs TRBV15 and TRBJ2-3, with TRBD2 matching over 9 bases. The CDR3 is made up of 17 amino acids. Germline assignment: CDR1 LNHNV and CDR2 YYDKDF (reference sequence). Trimming at V came to 1 base and at J to 2 bases, leaving 7 bases not matched to a gene.

This rearrangement joins TRBV20-1 to TRBJ2-5, with TRBD1 matching over 7 bases. The CDR3 has 14 residues. The trim removed 8 bases at V and 4 bases at J, leaving 13 bases unmatched. In germline, CDR1 is DFQATT, CDR2 SNEGSKA (reference sequence). DNA for the CDR3: TGCAGTCCACTAGACCGCACAGGGGCAGAGACCCAGTACTTC. Protein product: CSPLDRTGAETQYF.

V is TRBV2 and J is TRBJ2-3, with D possibly being TRBD1 (6 bases). Germline CDR1 and CDR2: SNHLY and FYNNEI. The CDR3 covers 13 residues. The V and J ends lost 8 bases and 2 bases respectively, with 11 bases between them. The CDR3, as DNA: TGTGCCAGCGGGGGCGGGTTCACAGATACGCAGTATTTT. It specifies CASGGGFTDTQYF.

The chain carries TRBV2 and TRBJ1-1, with D perhaps matching TRBD1 (5 bases). Trimming left V 7 bases short and J 2 bases short, with 20 bases between. CDR3 length equals 16 residues. Per the germline V gene, CDR1 is SNHLY and CDR2 is FYNNEI. The CDR3, as DNA: TGTGCCAGCAACCCCTTTTCGGGGGAAGGAAACACTGAAGCTTTCTTT. Translation gives CASNPFSGEGNTEAFF.

The J gene is TRBJ2-4, the V gene TRBV6-5; D remains unclear. V was cut by 2 bases and J by 0 bases, with 14 bases left in between. CDR3 size: 17 residues. Looked up from germline, CDR1 is MNHEY and CDR2 is SVGAGI. The CDR3 spells CASSYPPTVGAKNIQYF. The CDR3 DNA reads as TGTGCCAGCAGTTACCCCCCCACAGTGGGAGCCAAAAACATTCAGTACTTC.

The V call is TRBV2, the J call TRBJ2-2, with D possibly being TRBD2 (5 bases). Trimming took off 7 bases at V and 5 bases at J, with 17 bases between the two ends. Germline loops: CDR1 SNHLY, CDR2 FYNNEI. This CDR3 comprises 15 residues. In nucleotides, the CDR3 is TGTGCCAGCACCTCAGGACTGCGGAGGACCGGGGAGCTGTTTTTT. Protein product: CASTSGLRRTGELFF.

The chain joins TRBV20-1 to TRBJ2-3; TRBD2 might be the D (5 bases). V lost 3 bases and J 8 bases, leaving 12 bases between the germline ends. Per the germline V gene, CDR1 is DFQATT and CDR2 is SNEGSKA (reference sequence). CDR3 length equals 12 residues. CDR3 in DNA: TGCAGTGCTAGGGGAGAGGCGGGTACGCAGTATTTT. Amino acid sequence: CSARGEAGTQYF.

Many counts were recorded for this clonotype. V and J are TRBV7-3 and TRBJ2-1; 8 positions agree with TRBD1. The length of the CDR3 is 15 residues. CDR1 is SGHTA and CDR2 is FQGTGA in the germline V gene. V shed 5 bases and J 2 bases; nucleotides not matched to a gene: 5. The CDR3 protein is CASSLRGPTYNEQFF. CDR3 nucleotides: TGTGCCAGCAGCCTCAGGGGGCCCACCTACAATGAGCAGTTCTTC.

Worth noting for this clonotype: This could be a read error, since a much larger clone is one nucleotide away. The rearrangement joins TRBV5-1 to TRBJ1-4, with 7 positions matching TRBD1. CDR1 is SGHRS and CDR2 is YFSETQ in the germline V gene. The CDR3 is made up of 15 amino acids. The CDR3 region is CASSLTTGNNEKLVF. The CDR3, as DNA: TGCGCCAGCAGCTTAACGACAGGGAATAATGAAAAACTGGTTTTT. The full variable domain, with the rest looked up from reference TRBV5-1 and TRBJ1-4, is KAGVTQTPRYLIKTRGQQVTLSCSPISGHRSVSWYQQTPGQGLQFLFEYFSETQRNKGNFPGRFSGRQFSNSRSEMNVSTLELGDSALYLCASSLTTGNNEKLVFGSGTQLSVL.

This clonotype occurred a few times. The chain is built from TRBV25-1 and TRBJ2-7, with TRBD2 matching over 10 bases. Germline V gene data show CDR1 as MGHDK and CDR2 as SYGVNS. After removal of 6 bases from V and 5 bases from J, the junction contained 19 bases not matched to a gene. The CDR3 has 18 residues. CDR3 DNA sequence: TGTGCCAGCAGCCGGTACGGGGCTAGCGGGAGAAGTCGTAACGAGCAGTACTTC. This sequence encodes CASSRYGASGRSRNEQYF.

A single count supports this clonotype. The gene calls are TRBV10-2 and TRBJ1-1; maybe TRBD1 (5 bases). V gave up 3 bases and J gave up 1 base, with 12 bases separating them. Germline assignment: CDR1 WSHSY and CDR2 SAAADI. The CDR3 sequence is 15 residues long. This CDR3 is CASSDWQGGNTEAFF. The DNA of the CDR3 is TGCGCCAGCAGTGACTGGCAGGGAGGGAACACTGAAGCTTTCTTT.

This clonotype has ten or more counts. The chain recombines TRBV30 with TRBJ1-6, with TRBD1 matching over 10 bases. The CDR3 totals 13 residues. Germline V gene data show CDR1 as GTSNPN and CDR2 as SVGIG (reference sequence). V dropped 4 bases and J dropped 10; count of bases not matched to a gene: 4. CDR3 protein: CAWKGQGNSPLHF. The DNA of the CDR3 is TGTGCCTGGAAGGGACAGGGGAACTCACCCCTCCACTTT.

This clonotype was seen repeatedly, ten times or more. This sequence joins TRBV7-2 and TRBJ2-7, with a weak D call TRBD1 (5 bases). Trimming took off 1 base at V and 4 bases at J, with 14 bases between the two ends. CDR1 is SGHTA, CDR2 FQGNSA, per germline. The CDR3 covers 15 residues. The DNA for the CDR3 is TGTGCCAGCAGCTTAGGAGGCGCAGGGCGTTACGAGCAGTACTTC. It codes for CASSLGGAGRYEQYF. Filled out from reference TRBV7-2 and TRBJ2-7, the complete variable domain reads GAGVSQSPSNKVTEKGKDVELRCDPISGHTALYWYRQSLGQGLEFLIYFQGNSAPDKSGLPSDRFSAERTGGSVSTLTIQRTQQEDSAVYLCASSLGGAGRYEQYFGPGTRLTVT.

This clonotype was detected many times. The rearrangement links TRBV20-1 to TRBJ2-3; perhaps TRBD2 as D (5 bases). Trimming shortened V by 4 bases and J by 6 bases, and 20 bases separated the two germline ends. Germline CDR1 reads DFQATT; CDR2 reads SNEGSKA (reference sequence). This CDR3 has 15 residues. CDR3 nucleotides: TGCAGTGCTATCTTCTCCGGGGAAGCTTACGATACGCAGTATTTT. This codes for CSAIFSGEAYDTQYF.

This clonotype was found once. V and J are TRBV29-1 and TRBJ2-7; the match to TRBD2 covers 7 bases. The germline V gene encodes CDR1 SQVTM and CDR2 ANQGSEA. The CDR3 is made up of 15 amino acids. J was trimmed by 0 bases and V by 4 bases; bases with no gene match: 9. The CDR3 bases are TGCAGCGTTGTAGAGCGGGACGGGGGCTCCTACGAGCAGTACTTC. This gives the protein CSVVERDGGSYEQYF.

Many counts were recorded for this clonotype. V usage is TRBV6-5 and J usage is TRBJ1-6; TRBD1 is a possible D gene (6 bases). V was cut by 2 bases and J by 5 bases, with 16 bases left in between. Germline CDR1 and CDR2: MNHEY and SVGAGI. The CDR3 consists of 17 residues. The chain's CDR3 is CASSYTQVGANNSPLHF. In DNA, the CDR3 is TGTGCCAGCAGTTACACGCAGGTGGGGGCGAATAATTCACCCCTCCACTTT.